The present TCR beta chain was sequenced within a study of control samples from healthy donors and cancer patients. The CDR3 totals 13 residues. Trimming left V 0 bases short and J 4 bases short, with 5 bases between. Germline CDR1 SGDLS, CDR2 YYNGEE. TCRdb's table, derived via immunoSEQ multiplex PCR, lists solely in-frame clones and lacks some. The sample comprises 150,000 to 200,000 clones, 91% of which are singletons, and around 1.5% rests with the top ten. The V gene is TRBV9, the J gene TRBJ1-3, with D hard to call. What was sequenced was blood. The TCR sequence derives from a woman between 25 and 40 years old in good health. DNA for the CDR3: TGTGCCAGCAGCGTAGACCACGGAAACACCATATATTTT. Protein: CASSVDHGNTIYF.